A selection of T cell receptor beta chains follows, all from one sample in a study of Graves' ophthalmopathy and Graves' hyperthyroidism. TCRdb used MiXCR to reprocess the multiplex PCR reads, holding one entry per CDR3 protein. The sample records more than 1,000,000 distinct CDR3 sequences, about 36% being singletons. Sequenced: peripheral blood or thyroid tissue (not recorded which). All receptors come from an adult man with Graves' hyperthyroidism. The CDR3 runs from the conserved cysteine through the conserved F or W. Each record gives: CDR3 DNA, CDR3 protein, V gene, D gene, clone size, J gene. D genes are given only for firm matches. For some rows the clone size is stated as once, few or many, or as a class when expanded; others skip it.

TGTGCCAGCAGCGCCCGGGTTTTCACCGGGGAGCTGTTTTTT,CASSARVFTGELFF,TRBV7-3,.,.,TRBJ2-2
TGTGCCTGGATTAAGGGGCGCGGGCACCTATATGGGCAGTACTTC,CAWIKGRGHLYGQYF,TRBV30,.,.,TRBJ2-7
TGTGCCAGTAGTATGTACGGCAGTGAAGCTTTCTTT,CASSMYGSEAFF,TRBV19,.,.,TRBJ1-1
TGCAGCGTGAGGGACAGGGTGTTAGGTGAAGCTTTCTTT,CSVRDRVLGEAFF,TRBV29-1,TRBD1,many,TRBJ1-1
TGTGCCATCAGTGAGCGACAGACTAGCGGCTACGAGCAGTACTTC,CAISERQTSGYEQYF,TRBV10-3,TRBD2,many,TRBJ2-7
TGTGCCAGCAGCTTGGTCCCCCAGGTCCCCACGGAGACCCAGTACTTC,CASSLVPQVPTETQYF,TRBV5-4,.,.,TRBJ2-5
TGTGCCATCAGTGGTGACACTACCTACACTGAAGCTTTCTTT,CAISGDTTYTEAFF,TRBV10-3,.,.,TRBJ1-1
TGTGCCAGCAGCTTGGCGGTGGCAGCCAGTGAAGCTTTCTTT,CASSLAVAASEAFF,TRBV11-2,.,.,TRBJ1-1
TGTGCCAGTAGGATTGGACAGGGAAATAACGAGCAGTACTTC,CASRIGQGNNEQYF,TRBV19,TRBD1,many,TRBJ2-7
TGCAGTGCTAGATCTAATGGACAGGGCCACTACGAGCAGTACTTC,CSARSNGQGHYEQYF,TRBV20-1,TRBD1,many,TRBJ2-7
TGTGCCGCGGCTTACGGGACAGGGGCCTACGAGCAGTACTTC,CAAAYGTGAYEQYF,TRBV6-5,TRBD1,.,TRBJ2-7
TGTGCCAGCAGCTTATTTACTACCTACGAGCAGTACTTC,CASSLFTTYEQYF,TRBV11-2,.,many,TRBJ2-7
TGCAGCGTCGCCGCCGGGACAGGGGGGGAGCAGTACTTC,CSVAAGTGGEQYF,TRBV29-1,TRBD1,.,TRBJ2-7
TGTGCCAGCAGTTTAGACGGGAGCTCCTACAATGAGCAGTTCTTC,CASSLDGSSYNEQFF,TRBV12-3/TRBV12-4,.,.,TRBJ2-1
TGTGCCAGCAGTTACTCTGGGTCAGTCTACGAGCAGTACTTC,CASSYSGSVYEQYF,TRBV6-6,.,.,TRBJ2-7
TGTGCCAGCAGCTTAGTTGGGACCCCCAACGAGCAGTACTTC,CASSLVGTPNEQYF,TRBV7-2,.,.,TRBJ2-7
TGTGCCAGCAGAACAGGAAGAGGGGACTATGGCTACACCTTC,CASRTGRGDYGYTF,TRBV6-2/TRBV6-3,.,many,TRBJ1-2
TGCAGTGCTAGAGATGGAGGACAGACCTATGGCTACACCTTC,CSARDGGQTYGYTF,TRBV20-1,.,.,TRBJ1-2
TGTGCCAGCAGCTCCAGGGGATGGAACACCGGGGAGCTGTTTTTT,CASSSRGWNTGELFF,TRBV5-1,.,.,TRBJ2-2
TGTGCCAGCAGTTTCTACAGGGGAGGGGAAAAACTGTTTTTT,CASSFYRGGEKLFF,TRBV12-3/TRBV12-4,TRBD1,.,TRBJ1-4
TGTGCCACCAGCCAACGACTAGCGGGGGGTCAAGAGACCCAGTACTTC,CATSQRLAGGQETQYF,TRBV15,TRBD2,.,TRBJ2-5
TGTGCCAGCAGTTACCGAGGGACAGGGGTTATGGGAGGCAATCAGCCCCAGCATTTT,CASSYRGTGVMGGNQPQHF,TRBV9,TRBD1,.,TRBJ1-5
TGTGCCAGCAGCCGAACAGGGGGGATCGCCAACGAGCAGTACTTC,CASSRTGGIANEQYF,TRBV12-3/TRBV12-4,TRBD1,many,TRBJ2-7
TGTGCCATCAGTGAGCAAGGGCATCAGGTAGAGACCCAGTACTTC,CAISEQGHQVETQYF,TRBV10-3,.,many,TRBJ2-5
TGTGCCAGCAGCTTATCATCCTCCTACGAGCAGTACTTC,CASSLSSSYEQYF,TRBV12-3/TRBV12-4,.,many,TRBJ2-7
TGTGCCAGCAGTTCCAGGACTAGCGGGGTCTACGAGCAGTACTTC,CASSSRTSGVYEQYF,TRBV10-3,TRBD2,.,TRBJ2-7
TGCGCCAGCAGCCAAGGCTCCGGGACAGGCTTCGACGAGCAGTACTTC,CASSQGSGTGFDEQYF,TRBV4-1,TRBD1,.,TRBJ2-7
TGTGCCAGCAGCGGACAAGGGTTGCTCCGTCAGCCCCAGCATTTT,CASSGQGLLRQPQHF,TRBV10-3,.,.,TRBJ1-5
TGTGCCAGCAGCTTAGGAAAAGCTTTCTTT,CASSLGKAFF,TRBV7-2,.,many,TRBJ1-1
TGTGCCAGCAGTGGGACAGGAAGTCTTCAGCCCCAGCATTTT,CASSGTGSLQPQHF,TRBV2,TRBD1,many,TRBJ1-5
TGCGCCAGCAGCCACCGGGACACAACCTACGAGCAGTACTTC,CASSHRDTTYEQYF,TRBV4-1,.,many,TRBJ2-7
TGTGCCAGCAACCTGGGGGAGAACACCATATATTTT,CASNLGENTIYF,TRBV7-4,.,.,TRBJ1-3
TGTGCCAGCAGCCCCGGGACAGCTCTATCCGAGCAGTACTTC,CASSPGTALSEQYF,TRBV11-2,TRBD1,.,TRBJ2-7
TGTGCCAGCAGTTACTCGGGGCACATGAACACTGAAGCTTTCTTT,CASSYSGHMNTEAFF,TRBV6-5,.,.,TRBJ1-1
TGCAGTGCCGGCGAGCTAGCGGGAGCGGACGAGCAGTACTTC,CSAGELAGADEQYF,TRBV20-1,TRBD2,many,TRBJ2-7
TGCAGCGCCCCGGGAAGGGGGCGCCGGGAGACCCAGTACTTC,CSAPGRGRRETQYF,TRBV20-1,TRBD1,.,TRBJ2-5
TGCAGTGCCCTTCGGACAGGCTCTGGGGCCAACGTCCTGACTTTC,CSALRTGSGANVLTF,TRBV20-1,TRBD1,many,TRBJ2-6
TGTGCCAGCAGTTCGGTGGACAGGGGGCTTGAAGCTTTCTTT,CASSSVDRGLEAFF,TRBV12-3/TRBV12-4,TRBD1,.,TRBJ1-1
TGTGCCGGCAGCATCAGGGGGCCAAGTCAGCCCCAGCATTTT,CAGSIRGPSQPQHF,TRBV6-2/TRBV6-3,TRBD1,once,TRBJ1-5
TGTGCCAGCATTAGGGGACACGCGATTATAAGGCCCCAGCATTTT,CASIRGHAIIRPQHF,TRBV6-5,.,few,TRBJ1-5
TGTGCCAGCAGCTCGGGGATAGGCCAAGAGACCCAGTACTTC,CASSSGIGQETQYF,TRBV5-4,.,few,TRBJ2-5
TGTGCCAGCAGTTTAGCTCATGGACAAGGGTCACCCCTCCACTTT,CASSLAHGQGSPLHF,TRBV12-3/TRBV12-4,.,many,TRBJ1-6
TGTGCCAGCAGTTACTCGTTGTTCCCAACGCCGTCCTACGAGCAGTACTTC,CASSYSLFPTPSYEQYF,TRBV6-5,.,many,TRBJ2-7
TGTGCCAGCAGTTCCCGGACATTGAACACTGAAGCTTTCTTT,CASSSRTLNTEAFF,TRBV6-5,.,.,TRBJ1-1
TGTGCCAGCAGCTTGAATAAAGGACTGAATCAGCCCCAGCATTTT,CASSLNKGLNQPQHF,TRBV5-6,.,.,TRBJ1-5
TGTGCCAGCAGCCAACTTACCGACAGGGGAGGCGACACCGGGGAGCTGTTTTTT,CASSQLTDRGGDTGELFF,TRBV7-3,TRBD1,.,TRBJ2-2
TGTGCCAGCAGCCCACCCACCGGGGAGCTGTTTTTT,CASSPPTGELFF,TRBV2,.,many,TRBJ2-2
TGCGCCAGCAGAAAACTAAACTATGGCTACACCTTC,CASRKLNYGYTF,TRBV10-2,.,.,TRBJ1-2